The 6 T cell receptor beta chains below were found in one sample sequenced in a study of tumor and adjacent non-tumor tissue in lung cancer. This sample's RNA came from whole unsorted tissue. Three rounds of nested PCR, following a modified ARM-PCR protocol, produced the TCRbeta library. TCRdb re-derived calls from the multiplex PCR reads in MiXCR, one entry per CDR3 protein. This sample carries approximately 75,000 distinct CDR3 sequences, about three quarters of them seen once, and the ten largest clones take 12%. Sequences were obtained from lung tumor tissue. The receptors were sampled from a woman in her 50s with non-small cell lung cancer.

This clonotype was observed many times. The rearrangement uses TRBV4-1 and TRBJ1-1; D remains ambiguous. The CDR3 has 14 amino acids. Germline V gene lookup returns CDR1 MGHRA and CDR2 YSYEKL. The ends were cut back, 0 bases at V and 0 bases at J, with 5 bases in the middle. CDR3 DNA sequence: TGCGCCAGCAGCCAAGAAAGCCTGAACACTGAAGCTTTCTTT. Translation gives CASSQESLNTEAFF.

For this clonotype: It may be a read error: a sequence one base away is much more abundant. The gene calls are TRBV28 and TRBJ1-6; D might be TRBD1 (5 bases). V was clipped by 11 bases and J by 7 bases, with 21 bases between them. The CDR3 length is 15 residues. Germline loops: CDR1 MDHEN, CDR2 SYDVKM. In DNA form, the CDR3 reads TGTGCCTCCCCAAGGGAGGGGATGGCGAATTCACCCCTCCACTTT. The encoded protein is CASPREGMANSPLHF.

J is TRBJ1-2 and V is TRBV5-4; possible D gene TRBD1, 5 bases. The V and J ends lost 1 base and 10 bases respectively, with 17 bases between them. This CDR3 region has 14 residues. CDR1 is SGHNT and CDR2 is YYREEE in the germline V gene (reference sequence). CDR3 bases: TGTGCCAGCAGCTTGTGGGACGGACGGGATGCCTACACCTTC. Protein sequence: CASSLWDGRDAYTF.

Notes on this clonotype: One junction end does not reproduce the germline sequence, and a read error may be involved. V gene TRBV7-8 combines with J gene TRBJ2-1, with D tentatively TRBD2 (5 bases). CDR1 SGHVS and CDR2 FQNEAQ come from the germline V gene. The CDR3 is made up of 14 amino acids. Written as DNA, the CDR3 is TGTGCCAGCAGCTTAGAGACTGACTACAATGAGCAGTTATTC. The encoded protein is CASSLETDYNEQLF.

The count of this clonotype is one. The chain employs TRBV20-1 and TRBJ2-7; weak D call: TRBD2 (5 bases). V shed 6 bases and J shed 1 base, with 13 bases lying between them. From germline, CDR1 is DFQATT and CDR2 SNEGSKA (reference sequence). The length of the CDR3 is 13 residues. CDR3 sequence: CSAETTFSYEQYF. CDR3 nucleotide sequence: TGCAGTGCGGAGACTACCTTTTCCTACGAGCAGTACTTC.

This clonotype was picked up a small number of times. This chain uses TRBV28 with TRBJ2-2; D call uncertain. This CDR3 comprises 15 residues. Germline CDR1 and CDR2: MDHEN and SYDVKM. Between the trimmed V and J ends, which lost 6 bases and 2 bases, there was a span of 13 bases. CDR3 nucleotides: TGTGCCAGCAGATACCGCCGCGGAAACACCGGGGAGCTGTTTTTT. Its translation: CASRYRRGNTGELFF.